This T cell receptor (beta chain) was captured in a study of T cells in Graves' hyperthyroidism and ophthalmopathy. Study summary: Once the initial diagnosis was made, peripheral blood was obtained before any treatment.

From RNA transcripts, TCR beta CDR3 regions were amplified. First-round RT-PCR targeting the TCR CDR3 was performed with the HTBI primer set. TCRdb itself ran the multiplex PCR reads through MiXCR, one entry per CDR3 protein. The top ten hold approximately 8% of the sample, which has about 420,000 distinct CDR3 sequences, approximately 15% seen once. The CDR3 loop spans 12 amino acids. V was clipped by 4 bases and J by 9 bases; unmatched bases: 3. Per the germline V gene, CDR1 is SNHLY and CDR2 is FYNNEI. This clonotype has ten or more counts. The chain uses TRBV2 and TRBJ2-1, with 7 bases that match TRBD1. This TCR was sampled from a woman aged 18-29 years with Graves' hyperthyroidism. The sample taken for sequencing was blood. The DNA of the CDR3 is TGTGCCAGCAGTGGACAGGGAAGTGAGCAGTTCTTC. As protein: CASSGQGSEQFF.